What follows is one TCR beta chain and its context. Its target is unknown. V was cut by 0 bases and J by 4 bases, with 16 bases left in between. The CDR3 runs to 16 residues. In germline, CDR1 is MNHEY, CDR2 SMNVEV (reference sequence). This specimen belongs to a study of T-cell reconstitution after alpha-beta-depleted transplantation in children. The authors prepared the TCRbeta library with unique molecular identifiers. TCRdb called the PCR reads again in MiXCR, with one record for every CDR3 protein. The repertoire holds about 460,000 distinct CDR3 sequences, 8% to 11% seen once, with about 2% in the top ten. Overall study results and limits: The origin of alpha-beta T cells about two months after transplant was reportedly several hundred expanded graft clones. Some patients' high day-60 TCRbeta diversity was attributed to recipient cells surviving conditioning. T cells produced anew were the main source of T-cell counts and diversity one year after transplant.

The specimen was PBMCs, collected before TCRalphabeta/CD19-depleted stem cell transplant. The sequence derives from a child aged 2 to 10 with inherited bone marrow failure, due to receive a stem cell transplant. V is TRBV27 and J is TRBJ2-7, with D tentatively TRBD1 or TRBD2 (6 bases each). The chain's CDR3 is CASSLSQGLGTYEQYF. CDR3 DNA: TGTGCCAGCAGTTTATCGCAGGGGCTTGGGACTTACGAGCAGTACTTC.